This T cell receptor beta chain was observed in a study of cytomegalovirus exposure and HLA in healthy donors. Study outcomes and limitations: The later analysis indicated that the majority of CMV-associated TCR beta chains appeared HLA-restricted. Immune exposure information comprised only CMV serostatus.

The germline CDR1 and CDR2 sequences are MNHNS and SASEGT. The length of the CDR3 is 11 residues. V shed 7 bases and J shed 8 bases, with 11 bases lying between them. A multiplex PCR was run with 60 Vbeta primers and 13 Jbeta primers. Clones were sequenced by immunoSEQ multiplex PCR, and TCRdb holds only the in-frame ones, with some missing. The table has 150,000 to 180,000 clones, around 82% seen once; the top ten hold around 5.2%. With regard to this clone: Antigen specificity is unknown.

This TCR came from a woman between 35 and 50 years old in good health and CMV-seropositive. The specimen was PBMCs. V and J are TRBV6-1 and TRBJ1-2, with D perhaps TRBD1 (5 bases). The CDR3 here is CASNMGGGYTF. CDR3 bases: TGTGCCAGCAACATGGGGGGAGGCTACACCTTC.